This is a list of T cell receptor beta chains from one sample in a study of blood T cell repertoires in COVID-19. Method: immunoSEQ multiplex PCR; TCRdb's copy keeps in-frame clones and lacks some. This sample has more than 150,000 clones, with 65% to 85% found just once. Sequenced input: peripheral blood. The receptors stem from a woman aged 55-75 years with acute or convalescent COVID-19. Both conserved end residues are part of each CDR3. A D gene is named only where the DNA matches it firmly. Size is omitted from some rows. Given values are once, few, many or a class for expanded clones.

>.|TRBJ2-1|.|TRBV9
TGTGCCAGCAGCGTCGGTAGCGGAAGCTCCTACAATGAGCAGTTCTTC
CASSVGSGSSYNEQFF
>.|TRBJ2-3|TRBD2|TRBV4-3
TGCGCCAGCAGCCCTAGCGGGGGGACGGGTACGCAGTATTTT
CASSPSGGTGTQYF
>.|TRBJ1-5|.|TRBV4-3
TGCGCCAGCAGCCAAGACTGGTACAGAGATCAGCCCCAGCATTTT
CASSQDWYRDQPQHF
>.|TRBJ2-2|.|TRBV23-1
TGCGCCAGCAGTCCCAATAAGGGGCCGGAGAACACCGGGGAGCTGTTTTTT
CASSPNKGPENTGELFF
>.|TRBJ1-2|TRBD1|TRBV6-5
TGTGCCAGCAGTTACTCGGACAGGAGGGGCTACACCTTC
CASSYSDRRGYTF
>.|TRBJ1-5|.|TRBV30
TGTGCCTGGAGTAGCGGAAGGACAGCGAACTCCAATCAGCCCCAGCATTTT
CAWSSGRTANSNQPQHF
>.|TRBJ2-5|TRBD2|TRBV19
TGTGCCAGTAGTCTACTAGCGGGGGACAAAGAGACCCAGTACTTC
CASSLLAGDKETQYF
>.|TRBJ2-7|.|TRBV24-1
TGTGCCACCAGTGATGAGTCTAATTGTGGCTCCTACGAGCAGTACTTC
CATSDESNCGSYEQYF
>.|TRBJ1-6|TRBD1|TRBV11-2
TGTGCCAGCAGATGGACAGGCCCCGCCAATTCACCCCTCCACTTT
CASRWTGPANSPLHF
>.|TRBJ2-1|.|TRBV7-6
TGTGCCAGCAGCTTAGGGACAACTCGTTACAATGAGCAGTTCTTC
CASSLGTTRYNEQFF
>few|TRBJ2-7|.|TRBV19
TGTGCCAGTAGTCCCAGGACATCCTCCTACGAGCAGTACTTC
CASSPRTSSYEQYF
>.|TRBJ1-2|TRBD1|TRBV18
TGTGCCAGCTCACCAGGCCAGGGGGCCGATGGCTACACCTTC
CASSPGQGADGYTF
>.|TRBJ2-5|.|TRBV7-2
TGTGCCAGCAGCTTAGGTCAACAAGAGACCCAGTACTTC
CASSLGQQETQYF
>few|TRBJ1-3|TRBD1|TRBV7-8
TGTGCCAGCAGCGCAGGACAGGGGGATGGAAACACCATATATTTT
CASSAGQGDGNTIYF
>.|TRBJ1-6|.|TRBV7-2
TGTGCCAGCAGCTCATTGACAAGTAAGAATTCACCCCTCCACTTT
CASSSLTSKNSPLHF
>.|TRBJ1-5|TRBD1|TRBV6-2/TRBV6-3
TGTGCCAGCAGTCCACAGGGACAGGGGGAGAATCAGCCCCAGCATTTT
CASSPQGQGENQPQHF
>once|TRBJ1-2|.|TRBV29-1
TGCAGCGTCGTGGAGAGTACCTATGGCTACACCTTC
CSVVESTYGYTF
>.|TRBJ1-2|.|TRBV5-1
TGCGCCAGCAGCTTGTCGGGAGGGGCTAACTATGGCTACACCTTC
CASSLSGGANYGYTF
>.|TRBJ2-5|TRBD1|TRBV5-4
TGTGCCAGCAGCTTCATTGTCGGGACAGGTCAAGAGACCCAGTACTTC
CASSFIVGTGQETQYF
>.|TRBJ2-7|TRBD1|TRBV6-2/TRBV6-3
TGTGCCAGCAGTGACATCCGACAGGGGATTACCTACGAGCAGTACTTC
CASSDIRQGITYEQYF
>.|TRBJ2-5|TRBD2|TRBV7-3
TGTGCCAGCAGCTTAACGATACTAGCGGGGGAGGCGGAGACCCAGTACTTC
CASSLTILAGEAETQYF
>.|TRBJ1-1|.|TRBV18
TGTGCCAGCTCGGCTACCGGGACAAAGAACACTGAAGCTTTCTTT
CASSATGTKNTEAFF
>.|TRBJ2-3|TRBD1|TRBV5-6
TGTGCCAGCAGCGGAACCAGGGGGGATACGCAGTATTTT
CASSGTRGDTQYF
>.|TRBJ1-5|.|TRBV2
TGTGCCAGCAATAAGAGGGACATCCGCAATCAGCCCCAGCATTTT
CASNKRDIRNQPQHF
>.|TRBJ2-7|TRBD2|TRBV6-1
TGTGCCAGCAGTGAAGGGCGGGGGGGCGACGAGCAGTACTTC
CASSEGRGGDEQYF
>.|TRBJ2-2|.|TRBV19
TGTGCCAGTAGTATGGCCCCCAAAGGGGGCACCGGGGAGCTGTTTTTT
CASSMAPKGGTGELFF
>.|TRBJ2-5|TRBD2|TRBV19
TGTGCCAGTAGTGGCTCGCCTACTAGCGGGGGAATCGGGGAGACCCAGTACTTC
CASSGSPTSGGIGETQYF
>.|TRBJ2-7|.|TRBV29-1
TGCAGCGTCGCGCGACTAGGGGGGGGCCACGAGCAGTACTTC
CSVARLGGGHEQYF
>.|TRBJ2-4|.|TRBV28
TGTGCCAGCAGTTTCGGGGGAAGCGTAGCCAAAAACATTCAGTACTTC
CASSFGGSVAKNIQYF
>.|TRBJ1-2|TRBD1|TRBV5-1
TGCGCCAGCAGCTTGGCAGACCTCAGAAGAGGGGGCTCAGGAGGCTACACCTTC
CASSLADLRRGGSGGYTF
>.|TRBJ1-4|TRBD1|TRBV7-9
TGTGCCAGCAGCACTAGGGGGCAGGGGAATGAAAAACTGTTTTTT
CASSTRGQGNEKLFF
>few|TRBJ1-1|TRBD1|TRBV30
TGTGCCTGGACAGGGGGCGCGGTGACTGAAGCTTTCTTT
CAWTGGAVTEAFF
>.|TRBJ1-5|.|TRBV7-8
TGTGCCAGCAGCTTAGGTCAACAGGGAAGCAATCAGCCCCAGCATTTT
CASSLGQQGSNQPQHF
>.|TRBJ1-1|.|TRBV3-1/TRBV3-2
TGTGCCAGCAGCCAAGCGAGGGCTCTAGCTTTCTTT
CASSQARALAFF
>.|TRBJ2-4|.|TRBV10-3
TGTGCCATCAGTGAGGTAGCGGTAGCCAAAAACATTCAGTACTTC
CAISEVAVAKNIQYF
>.|TRBJ1-2|TRBD1|TRBV10-2
TGCGCCAGCAGTGATACACGGGACAGGGGGCGGAGGAGCTATGGCTACACCTTC
CASSDTRDRGRRSYGYTF